The entry below gives a single T cell receptor (beta chain) sequence along with its context. It was the library that attached unique molecular identifiers to individual cDNA molecules. TCRdb reanalysed the RACE reads using MiXCR and keeps one entry per CDR3 protein. The sample lists just over 350,000 distinct CDR3 sequences; about 6% were seen once. Time point specified: patch test 2, 6 weeks after DPC sensitization. Indicated treatment: therapeutic diphenylcyclopropenone sensitization with weekly scalp DPC. The data are from a study of human T cells and chemical hapten exposure. This clonotype originated in a woman aged 18-30 years with alopecia areata. Some clones in this sample may be carry-over from other donors' samples. Sequenced material: whole blood, taken in connection with sensitization to the hapten diphenylcyclopropenone (DPC).

The CDR3 DNA reads as TGCAGCGTTGCGGGGACTTCCCCACCAACGAACAATGAGCAGTTCTTC. It yields the protein CSVAGTSPPTNNEQFF. The genes are TRBV29-1 and TRBJ2-1; D is possibly TRBD2 (6 bases). The CDR3 loop spans 16 amino acids. Trimming shortened V by 4 bases and J by 5 bases, and 21 bases separated the two germline ends. CDR1 and CDR2 (germline): SQVTM, ANQGSEA.